The 22 T cell receptor beta chains listed next were all sequenced from one sample in a study of persistence of HIV-infected CD4 T cells. No antigen has been assigned to these receptors. An overlapping HIV-1 Gag peptide pool stimulated these cells at 0.95 to 1 ug/peptide/mL. Sorted nonresponding memory CD4+ T cells were CD40L-negative, CD69-negative, CD45RO-high. Sequencing used immunoSEQ version 4 in survey mode. Clones were read by immunoSEQ multiplex PCR, and TCRdb kept only the in-frame ones, dropping some. The sample includes some 58,000 clones, under 80% of them seen just once. The sample was CD4+ T cells sorted from PBMCs after approximately 20-hour stimulation, taken from a patient who received antiretroviral therapy. These receptors were obtained from an adult man with HIV who was CMV-seropositive.

This clone has more than one count but fewer than ten. V is TRBV2 and J is TRBJ1-6; 10 bases are shared with TRBD1. The CDR3 extends over 13 amino acids. CDR1 and CDR2 from the germline V gene are SNHLY and FYNNEI. The junction had 6 bases not matched to a gene; V was cut back by 7 bases and J by 12 bases. Here the CDR3 reads CASNGQGGLPLHF. The CDR3 DNA is TGTGCCAGCAATGGACAGGGGGGGTTACCCCTCCACTTT.

Comment on this clone: A junction boundary mismatches the germline segment, possibly from a read error. This chain joins TRBV6-6 and TRBJ2-1, with D perhaps TRBD1 (6 bases). CDR1 and CDR2 from the germline V gene are MNHNY and SVGAGI (reference sequence). CDR3 length equals 11 residues. CDR3 loop: CASSTGRILIF. In nucleotides, the CDR3 is TGTGCCAGCAGTACAGGGAGAATATTGATCTTC.

The chain is built from TRBV6-5 and TRBJ1-4; 9 bases align to TRBD1. The V gene end was trimmed by 5 bases and the J gene end by 12 bases; junction bases not matched to a gene: 4. The CDR3 spans 12 residues. Per the germline V gene, CDR1 is MNHEY and CDR2 is SVGAGI. The CDR3 sequence is CASSPRTGELFF. The CDR3, as DNA: TGTGCCAGCAGTCCTCGGACAGGGGAACTGTTTTTT.

The chain carries TRBV2 and TRBJ2-1; TRBD2 aligns across 10 bases. Trimming removed 7 bases from V and 8 bases from J; junction bases left unmatched: 8. Germline loops: CDR1 SNHLY, CDR2 FYNNEI. The CDR3 runs 14 residues. CDR3 protein: CASNQAGGPYEQFF. In DNA form, the CDR3 reads TGTGCCAGCAACCAAGCGGGGGGGCCCTATGAGCAGTTCTTC.

The chain combines TRBV24-1 with TRBJ2-3; D uncertain. The CDR3 sequence is 14 residues long. Deletions cut 7 bases from V and 0 bases from J, with 10 bases between. Germline V gene data show CDR1 as KGHDR and CDR2 as SFDVKD. The CDR3 spells CATSLGPSTDTQYF. DNA for the CDR3: TGTGCCACCAGCCTGGGTCCTAGCACAGATACGCAGTATTTT.

This clone was seen only once. The chain employs TRBV9 and TRBJ2-7; TRBD1 aligns across 7 bases. Per the germline V gene, CDR1 is SGDLS and CDR2 is YYNGEE. The CDR3 has 14 residues. With V trimmed by 4 bases and J by 4 bases, 8 bases remained unmatched. Here the CDR3 DNA reads TGTGCCAGCAGCCCCTCCAGCAGGGGGTACGAGCAGTACTTC. Residues: CASSPSSRGYEQYF.

The chain employs TRBV19 and TRBJ1-2; D not certain. Germline CDR1 is LNHDA and CDR2 is SQIVND (reference sequence). The ends were cut back, 3 bases at V and 6 bases at J, with 17 bases in the middle. The CDR3 sequence is 15 residues long. The CDR3 loop is CASSMERRPYDGYTF. For the CDR3, the DNA is TGTGCCAGTAGTATGGAGAGGAGGCCCTACGATGGCTACACCTTC. The full variable domain, completed using reference TRBV19 and TRBJ1-2, is DGGITQSPKYLFRKEGQNVTLSCEQNLNHDAMYWYRQDPGQGLRLIYYSQIVNDFQKGDIAEGYSVSREKKESFPLTVTSAQKNPTAFYLCASSMERRPYDGYTFGSGTRLTVV.

The chain uses TRBV4-1 and TRBJ1-1; TRBD1 agrees at 8 bases. The germline V gene encodes CDR1 MGHRA and CDR2 YSYEKL. Unmatched junction bases numbered 7, after V lost 0 bases and J lost 7 bases. The CDR3 is 15 amino acids. The CDR3 reads CASSQDHRGSGEAFF. DNA of the CDR3: TGCGCCAGCAGCCAAGATCACAGGGGGTCGGGTGAAGCTTTCTTT.

For the CDR3, the DNA is TGTGCCAGCCGGATCAGGTCGGCCGGCGGGGAGCTGTTTTTT. Protein sequence: CASRIRSAGGELFF. This chain joins TRBV6-5 and TRBJ2-2; D remains unclear. Germline loops: CDR1 MNHEY, CDR2 SVGAGI. This CDR3 is built from 14 residues. V was pared by 8 bases and J by 7 bases, with 17 bases between.

This chain links TRBV6-9 with TRBJ1-5; D is ambiguous. CDR1 is MNHGY and CDR2 is SVAAGI in the germline V gene. V was pared by 2 bases and J by 0 bases, with 11 bases between. The CDR3 contains 16 residues. The CDR3 spells CASSYKGRSSNQPQHF. DNA for the CDR3: TGTGCCAGCAGTTATAAGGGTCGTTCTAGCAATCAGCCCCAGCATTTT.

This chain joins TRBV19 and TRBJ2-2; 9 nucleotides line up with TRBD1. With 1 base clipped from V and 7 bases from J, the junction kept 4 bases outside the gene matches. This CDR3 has 15 amino acids. CDR1 is LNHDA, CDR2 SQIVND, per germline (reference sequence). The CDR3 protein is CASSIGYRGHGELFF. The CDR3 DNA sequence: TGTGCCAGTAGTATAGGGTACAGGGGGCACGGGGAGCTGTTTTTT. The full variable domain, in which reference TRBV19 and TRBJ2-2 provide the parts outside the CDR3, is DGGITQSPKYLFRKEGQNVTLSCEQNLNHDAMYWYRQDPGQGLRLIYYSQIVNDFQKGDIAEGYSVSREKKESFPLTVTSAQKNPTAFYLCASSIGYRGHGELFFGEGSRLTVL.

This chain links TRBV6-1 with TRBJ2-2; 8 nucleotides agree with TRBD1. The J segment lost 3 bases and the V segment lost 4 bases, leaving 7 bases of the junction unmatched. This CDR3 spans 16 amino acids. Germline CDR1 and CDR2: MNHNS and SASEGT. CDR3 sequence reads: CASSGNRGDDTGELFF. The CDR3 DNA is TGTGCCAGCAGTGGAAACAGGGGGGACGACACCGGGGAGCTGTTTTTT.

The CDR3, as DNA: TGTGCCAGCAGGAAGGACAGGGACTACGAGCAGTACTTC. This codes for CASRKDRDYEQYF. The V gene is TRBV27, the J gene TRBJ2-7; 8 bases fit TRBD1. From germline, CDR1 is MNHEY and CDR2 SMNVEV (reference sequence). This CDR3 is 13 amino acids long. J was trimmed by 3 bases and V by 6 bases; bases with no gene match: 4.

The CDR3 loop is CATSREPGLAGAGTGELFF. Here the CDR3 DNA reads TGTGCCACCAGCAGAGAACCGGGACTAGCGGGGGCGGGCACCGGGGAGCTGTTTTTT. This chain uses TRBV15 with TRBJ2-2; 14 bases match TRBD2. Germline V CDR1 and CDR2: LNHNV, YYDKDF (reference sequence). Germline trimming cut 0 bases from V and 4 bases from J; bases unmatched to any gene: 7. The CDR3 has 19 residues.

The chain has TRBV19 and TRBJ1-1; the D gene is possibly TRBD1 (6 bases). This CDR3 has 14 residues. The germline gives CDR1 LNHDA, CDR2 SQIVND (reference sequence). With 0 bases removed from V and 7 bases from J, the gap between germline ends came to 12 bases. The chain's CDR3 is CASSIDWTALEAFF. The CDR3 nucleotides are TGTGCCAGTAGTATAGACTGGACAGCCCTTGAAGCTTTCTTT.

The chain joins TRBV20-1 to TRBJ2-7; D unclear. CDR1 is DFQATT and CDR2 is SNEGSKA in the germline V gene (reference sequence). Trimming cost V 6 bases and J 8 bases, with 11 bases left between them. CDR3 length: 10 residues. The CDR3 coding sequence is TGCAGTGCAGCCAGTGATAAGCAGTACTTC. Its protein product is CSAASDKQYF.

The chain has TRBV2 and TRBJ1-1; a possible D gene is TRBD1 (5 bases). Per the germline V gene, CDR1 is SNHLY and CDR2 is FYNNEI. This CDR3 is 13 amino acids long. Deletions cut 8 bases from V and 7 bases from J, with 17 bases between. CDR3 in DNA: TGTGCCAGCTCCCCCAGGGCGCTTGGTGAAGCTTTCTTT. Translating it yields CASSPRALGEAFF.

V usage is TRBV5-5 and J usage is TRBJ1-2; TRBD1 agrees at 9 bases. This CDR3 contains 13 residues. Germline V gives CDR1 SGHKS, CDR2 YYEKEE (reference sequence). Germline trimming cut 4 bases from V and 8 bases from J; bases unmatched to any gene: 6. CDR3 sequence (DNA): TGTGCCAGCAGCCGGACAGGGGAATGGGGCTACACCTTC. Its translation is CASSRTGEWGYTF. Full variable domain (outside the CDR3, taken from reference TRBV5-5 and TRBJ1-2): DAGVTQSPTHLIKTRGQQVTLRCSPISGHKSVSWYQQVLGQGPQFIFQYYEKEERGRGNFPDRFSARQFPNYSSELNVNALLLGDSALYLCASSRTGEWGYTFGSGTRLTVV.

The chain couples TRBV28 to TRBJ1-5; D is unclear. The germline V and J ends were trimmed by 2 bases and 4 bases, with 3 bases remaining between them. CDR1 is MDHEN and CDR2 is SYDVKM in the germline V gene. The CDR3 has 12 amino acids. In nucleotides, the CDR3 is TGTGCCAGCAGTTTAAGGAATCAGCCCCAGCATTTT. Amino acid sequence: CASSLRNQPQHF.

This chain joins TRBV9 and TRBJ2-3, with 9 bases fitting TRBD2. V dropped 1 base and J dropped 1; count of bases not matched to a gene: 4. The CDR3 spans 16 residues. Germline values: CDR1 SGDLS, CDR2 YYNGEE. This chain's CDR3 is CASSVSSSGGTDTQYF. For the CDR3, the DNA is TGTGCCAGCAGCGTAAGCTCTAGCGGGGGCACAGATACGCAGTATTTT.

The chain combines TRBV7-9 with TRBJ2-6; D might be TRBD2 (5 bases). V was pared by 11 bases and J by 0 bases, with 17 bases between. Germline V gene data show CDR1 as SEHNR and CDR2 as FQNEAQ (reference sequence). There are 16 residues in the CDR3. The DNA of the CDR3 is TGTGCCGTCCCCACGGGGAGATTCTCTGGGGCCAACGTCCTGACTTTC. Translating gives CAVPTGRFSGANVLTF.

V usage is TRBV7-9 and J usage is TRBJ1-5; no clear D. This CDR3 has 16 amino acids. Trimming stripped 7 bases from V and 3 bases from J, with 19 bases between. Per the germline V gene, CDR1 is SEHNR and CDR2 is FQNEAQ (reference sequence). The CDR3 DNA is TGTGCCAGCACCCACGCCGGAGGGAACGTCAATCAGCCCCAGCATTTT. Amino acid sequence: CASTHAGGNVNQPQHF.